These T cell receptor beta chains were read from a single sample in a study of T cell responses to AZD1222 COVID-19 vaccine. Measured with immunoSEQ multiplex PCR; TCRdb has only the in-frame clones, and not every one. The table shows 65,000 to 80,000 clones, with about 90% occurring only once. This specimen was peripheral blood, taken on day 0 of MenACWY control vaccination. Receptors were obtained from an adult in good health. Both conserved end residues are part of each CDR3. D genes are given only for firm matches. A row's size may be missing; if present it is once, few, many or a size class.

len: 12
abundance: NA
v_gene: TRBV11-2
d_gene: NA
j_gene: TRBJ1-1
CDR3nt: TGTGCCAGCAGCCTTCCAGCTAGTGAAGCTTTCTTT
CDR3aa: CASSLPASEAFF

len: 15
abundance: NA
v_gene: TRBV28
d_gene: TRBD1
j_gene: TRBJ2-7
CDR3nt: TGTGCCAGCAGTTCCACAGGGGATCCCTCCTACGAGCAGTACTTC
CDR3aa: CASSSTGDPSYEQYF

len: 15
abundance: NA
v_gene: TRBV3-1/TRBV3-2
d_gene: TRBD1
j_gene: TRBJ2-1
CDR3nt: TGTGCCAGCAGCCTCCCCCAGGGGGCCTACAATGAGCAGTTCTTC
CDR3aa: CASSLPQGAYNEQFF

len: 14
abundance: once
v_gene: TRBV11-2
d_gene: NA
j_gene: TRBJ1-4
CDR3nt: TGTGCCAGCAGCTCCGGACGTGCGGGTGAAAAACTGTTTTTT
CDR3aa: CASSSGRAGEKLFF

len: 16
abundance: NA
v_gene: TRBV6-1
d_gene: TRBD1
j_gene: TRBJ1-5
CDR3nt: TGTGCCAGCAGCGAAGTGGGACAGGGTTGGGGTCAGCCCCAGCATTTT
CDR3aa: CASSEVGQGWGQPQHF

len: 13
abundance: NA
v_gene: TRBV18
d_gene: NA
j_gene: TRBJ2-3
CDR3nt: TGTGCCAGCTCACCACCGATGGCAGATACGCAGTATTTT
CDR3aa: CASSPPMADTQYF

len: 15
abundance: NA
v_gene: TRBV19
d_gene: TRBD1
j_gene: TRBJ2-7
CDR3nt: TGTGCCAGTAGTAGAGGTCAACTCGGGACAGCCGAGCAGTACTTC
CDR3aa: CASSRGQLGTAEQYF

len: 16
abundance: NA
v_gene: TRBV29-1
d_gene: NA
j_gene: TRBJ1-1
CDR3nt: TGCAGCGTTGAGCTAGTGCCCCGACACTTGAACACTGAAGCTTTCTTT
CDR3aa: CSVELVPRHLNTEAFF

len: 14
abundance: NA
v_gene: TRBV2
d_gene: TRBD1
j_gene: TRBJ2-1
CDR3nt: TGTGCCAGCATTGGGACAGGGGGATTCGGGGAGCAGTTCTTC
CDR3aa: CASIGTGGFGEQFF

len: 14
abundance: NA
v_gene: TRBV6-5
d_gene: NA
j_gene: TRBJ2-1
CDR3nt: TGTGCCAGCAGTTACTCGGACAGAAACAATGAGCAGTTCTTC
CDR3aa: CASSYSDRNNEQFF

len: 14
abundance: NA
v_gene: TRBV5-1
d_gene: NA
j_gene: TRBJ1-3
CDR3nt: TGCGCCAGCAGCTTGGATAGGGCCCTGAACACCATATATTTT
CDR3aa: CASSLDRALNTIYF

len: 16
abundance: NA
v_gene: TRBV5-5
d_gene: NA
j_gene: TRBJ2-7
CDR3nt: TGTGCCAGCAGCCCCTCTATCGCTAGTAACTCCTACGAGCAGTACTTC
CDR3aa: CASSPSIASNSYEQYF

len: 15
abundance: NA
v_gene: TRBV3-1/TRBV3-2
d_gene: NA
j_gene: TRBJ2-1
CDR3nt: TGTGCCAGCAGCCAAGGGGGACAAGCCATCAATGAGCAGTTCTTC
CDR3aa: CASSQGGQAINEQFF

len: 14
abundance: NA
v_gene: TRBV2
d_gene: NA
j_gene: TRBJ1-3
CDR3nt: TGTGCCAGCAAGGACAGTTACTCTGGAAACACCATATATTTT
CDR3aa: CASKDSYSGNTIYF

len: 13
abundance: NA
v_gene: TRBV18
d_gene: TRBD1
j_gene: TRBJ1-5
CDR3nt: TGTGCCAGCTCACCGGGACAGAATCAGCCCCAGCATTTT
CDR3aa: CASSPGQNQPQHF

len: 14
abundance: NA
v_gene: TRBV5-1
d_gene: NA
j_gene: TRBJ2-2
CDR3nt: TGCGCCAGCAGCTTGGGTGGGGGCAACGGGGAGCTGTTTTTT
CDR3aa: CASSLGGGNGELFF

len: 14
abundance: NA
v_gene: TRBV28
d_gene: TRBD1
j_gene: TRBJ1-5
CDR3nt: TGTGCCAGCAGTTTGACAGGGGTGGGTCAGCCCCAGCATTTT
CDR3aa: CASSLTGVGQPQHF

len: 13
abundance: NA
v_gene: TRBV7-2
d_gene: NA
j_gene: TRBJ2-3
CDR3nt: TGTGCCAGCAGCCTTACAAGGGGGGATACGCAGTATTTT
CDR3aa: CASSLTRGDTQYF

len: 14
abundance: NA
v_gene: TRBV7-9
d_gene: NA
j_gene: TRBJ2-2
CDR3nt: TGTGCCAGCAGCTTAGGCCGAAACACCGGGGAGCTGTTTTTT
CDR3aa: CASSLGRNTGELFF

len: 13
abundance: NA
v_gene: TRBV25-1
d_gene: TRBD1
j_gene: TRBJ1-2
CDR3nt: TGTGCCAGCAGTGGGGACAGGGTGGGTGGCTACACCTTC
CDR3aa: CASSGDRVGGYTF

len: 14
abundance: NA
v_gene: TRBV19
d_gene: TRBD1
j_gene: TRBJ1-2
CDR3nt: TGTGCCAGTACCCGGACAGGGGGCGACTATGGCTACACCTTC
CDR3aa: CASTRTGGDYGYTF

len: 14
abundance: once
v_gene: TRBV6-1
d_gene: NA
j_gene: TRBJ2-7
CDR3nt: TGTGCCAGCAGTGAATACAGGTTCCCCTACGAGCAGTACTTC
CDR3aa: CASSEYRFPYEQYF

len: 10
abundance: once
v_gene: TRBV20-1
d_gene: NA
j_gene: TRBJ2-1
CDR3nt: TGCAGTGCTAGACATCGGGAGCAGTTCTTC
CDR3aa: CSARHREQFF

len: 16
abundance: NA
v_gene: TRBV7-6
d_gene: NA
j_gene: TRBJ2-1
CDR3nt: TGTGCCAGCAGCTTAGCCACAGGCACTGTTGCGAATGAGCAGTTCTTC
CDR3aa: CASSLATGTVANEQFF

len: 15
abundance: NA
v_gene: TRBV2
d_gene: NA
j_gene: TRBJ1-5
CDR3nt: TGTGCCAGCAGTGAAGCACTCAGTAGCAATCAGCCCCAGCATTTT
CDR3aa: CASSEALSSNQPQHF

len: 12
abundance: NA
v_gene: TRBV15
d_gene: TRBD2
j_gene: TRBJ2-1
CDR3nt: TGTGCCACCAGCAGACTAGCGGGGGAGCAGTTCTTC
CDR3aa: CATSRLAGEQFF

len: 15
abundance: NA
v_gene: TRBV15
d_gene: NA
j_gene: TRBJ1-6
CDR3nt: TGTGCCACCAGCAGAGGTGACACGGGGAATTCACCCCTCCACTTT
CDR3aa: CATSRGDTGNSPLHF

len: 15
abundance: NA
v_gene: TRBV19
d_gene: NA
j_gene: TRBJ2-2
CDR3nt: TGTGCCAGTAGTCCTCAGGGTACGGTTACCGGGGAGCTGTTTTTT
CDR3aa: CASSPQGTVTGELFF

len: 15
abundance: NA
v_gene: TRBV7-9
d_gene: TRBD1
j_gene: TRBJ2-7
CDR3nt: TGTGCCAGCAGCTCGACCGGACAGGGAAGGGACGAGCAGTACTTC
CDR3aa: CASSSTGQGRDEQYF

len: 15
abundance: NA
v_gene: TRBV15
d_gene: NA
j_gene: TRBJ1-1
CDR3nt: TGTGCCACCAGCAGAGGACAAGGCCAATACACTGAAGCTTTCTTT
CDR3aa: CATSRGQGQYTEAFF

len: 15
abundance: NA
v_gene: TRBV7-3
d_gene: TRBD1
j_gene: TRBJ2-7
CDR3nt: TGTGCCAGCAGCCGAGACGGGACAGGGTCCTACGAGCAGTACTTC
CDR3aa: CASSRDGTGSYEQYF

len: 17
abundance: NA
v_gene: TRBV6-6
d_gene: TRBD1
j_gene: TRBJ1-6
CDR3nt: TGTGCCAGCAGTCCCTGGACAGGGGGCTTTTATAATTCACCCCTCCACTTT
CDR3aa: CASSPWTGGFYNSPLHF